The clone carrying this TCR beta chain was counted a single time. What it binds is unknown. Per germline, CDR1 KGHDR and CDR2 SFDVKD. Trimming took 2 bases from V and 8 from J, leaving 15 bases between them. The CDR3 runs 15 residues. TCRdb passed the 5' RACE reads through MiXCR, listing each CDR3 protein once. The sample lists just over 400,000 distinct CDR3 sequences; less than 25% were seen once. This entry is derived from a study of T-cell memory formation after mild COVID-19. In the study overall: TCR clusters showed largely donor specificity.

General study results and limits: Contracting CD4+ clones lay largely in CM and EM, with CD8+ ones residing in EMRA. Whether day 37 second-wave clones are SARS-CoV-2-specific was not confirmed. Clones that contracted from day 15 to 85 were balanced CD4/CD8, while later expanders leaned CD4+.

This sequence originates from an adult woman who had mild COVID-19 (a few samples of this study predate the infection). Cell type and time point are not known. This chain uses TRBV24-1 with TRBJ2-1, with D perhaps TRBD1 or TRBD2 (5 bases each). Sequences were obtained from PBMCs or a T cell subset sorted from them (not recorded which). The CDR3, as DNA: TGTGCCACCAGTGATTCCGGGACCACAGGCGATGAGCAGTTCTTC. It specifies CATSDSGTTGDEQFF.